This T cell receptor beta chain was obtained from a study of T cell responses to AZD1222 COVID-19 vaccine. Clones were sequenced by immunoSEQ multiplex PCR, and TCRdb holds only the in-frame ones, with some missing. The sample includes some 200,000 clones, 90% to 95% of them seen just once. The CDR3 is made up of 16 amino acids. In germline, CDR1 is KGHDR, CDR2 SFDVKD. Trimming took off 2 bases at V and 4 bases at J, with 13 bases between the two ends. The gene calls are TRBV24-1 and TRBJ1-4, with D possibly TRBD1 on 5 matching bases. This material consisted of peripheral blood, taken 28 days after the second AZD1222 dose. The sequence was obtained from an adult who received the AZD1222 COVID-19 vaccine. The CDR3 region is CATSDWRDGVNEKLFF. The CDR3 DNA follows: TGTGCCACCAGTGATTGGCGGGACGGCGTTAATGAAAAACTGTTTTTT.